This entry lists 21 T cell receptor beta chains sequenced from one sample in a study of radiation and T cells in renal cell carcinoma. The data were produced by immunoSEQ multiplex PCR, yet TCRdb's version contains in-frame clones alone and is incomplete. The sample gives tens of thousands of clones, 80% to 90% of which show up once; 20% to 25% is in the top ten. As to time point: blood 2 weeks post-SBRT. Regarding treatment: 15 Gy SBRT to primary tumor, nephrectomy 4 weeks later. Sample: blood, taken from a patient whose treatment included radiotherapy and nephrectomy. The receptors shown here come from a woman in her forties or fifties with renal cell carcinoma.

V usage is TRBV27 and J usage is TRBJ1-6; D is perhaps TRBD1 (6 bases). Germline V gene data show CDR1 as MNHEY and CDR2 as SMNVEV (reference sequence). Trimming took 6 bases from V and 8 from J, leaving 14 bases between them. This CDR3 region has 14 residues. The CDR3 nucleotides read TGTGCCAGCAGGTTTAGACAGGACGATTCACCCCTCCACTTT. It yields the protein CASRFRQDDSPLHF.

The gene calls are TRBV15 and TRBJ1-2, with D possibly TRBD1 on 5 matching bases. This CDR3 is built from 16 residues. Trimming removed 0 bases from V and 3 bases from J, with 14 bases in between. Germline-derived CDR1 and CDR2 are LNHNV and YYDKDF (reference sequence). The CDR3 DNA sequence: TGTGCCACCAGCAGAGATATAGACAGTCGGGACTATGGCTACACCTTC. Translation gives CATSRDIDSRDYGYTF.

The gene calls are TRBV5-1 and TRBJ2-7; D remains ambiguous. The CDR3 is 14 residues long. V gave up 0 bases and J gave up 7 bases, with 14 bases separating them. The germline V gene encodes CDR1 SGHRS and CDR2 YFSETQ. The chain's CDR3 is CASSLGLDPREQYF. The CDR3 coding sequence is TGCGCCAGCAGCTTGGGTTTGGACCCCAGGGAGCAGTACTTC.

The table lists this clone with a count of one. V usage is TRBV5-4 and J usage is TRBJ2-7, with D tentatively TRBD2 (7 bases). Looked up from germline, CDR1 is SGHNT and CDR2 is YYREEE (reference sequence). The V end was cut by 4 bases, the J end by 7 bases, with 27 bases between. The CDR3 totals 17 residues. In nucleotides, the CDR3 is TGTGCCAGCAGCCCTCTCGTGCCTGGGAGGGGGTTGAGTGAGCAGTACTTC. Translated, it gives CASSPLVPGRGLSEQYF.

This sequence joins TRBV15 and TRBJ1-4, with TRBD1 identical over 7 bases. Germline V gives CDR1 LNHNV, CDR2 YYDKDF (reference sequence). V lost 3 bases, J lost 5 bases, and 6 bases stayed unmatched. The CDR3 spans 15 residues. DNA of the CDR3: TGTGCCACCAGCAGGCGGGGACAGATCAATGAAAAACTGTTTTTT. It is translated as CATSRRGQINEKLFF.

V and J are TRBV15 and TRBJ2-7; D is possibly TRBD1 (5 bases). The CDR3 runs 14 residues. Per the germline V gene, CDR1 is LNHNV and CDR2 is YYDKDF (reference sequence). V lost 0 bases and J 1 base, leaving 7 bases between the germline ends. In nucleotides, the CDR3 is TGTGCCACCAGCAGAGATAGGGGATCCTACGAGCAGTACTTC. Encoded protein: CATSRDRGSYEQYF.

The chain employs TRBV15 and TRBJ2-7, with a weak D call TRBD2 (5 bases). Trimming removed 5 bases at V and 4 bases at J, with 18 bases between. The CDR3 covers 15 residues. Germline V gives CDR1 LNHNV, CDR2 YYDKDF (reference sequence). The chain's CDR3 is CATSPSGVATYEQYF. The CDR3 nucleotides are TGTGCCACCAGCCCGTCCGGGGTAGCTACTTACGAGCAGTACTTC.

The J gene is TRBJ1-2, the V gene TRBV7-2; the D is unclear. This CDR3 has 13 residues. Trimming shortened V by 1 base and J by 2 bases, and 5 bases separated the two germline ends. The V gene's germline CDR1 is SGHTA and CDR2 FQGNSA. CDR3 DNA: TGTGCCAGCAGCTTAGGGGTCAACTATGGCTACACCTTC. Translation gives CASSLGVNYGYTF.

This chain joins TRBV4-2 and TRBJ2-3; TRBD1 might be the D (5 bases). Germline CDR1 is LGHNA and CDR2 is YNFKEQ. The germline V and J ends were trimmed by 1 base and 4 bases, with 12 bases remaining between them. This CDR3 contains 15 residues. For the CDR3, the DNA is TGTGCCAGCAGCCAAGCCCATGGGGCGGCAGATACGCAGTATTTT. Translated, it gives CASSQAHGAADTQYF.

CDR3 DNA sequence: TGTGCCAGCTCAGGGTTCTCTGGGACGCGAGTTTCGAGGGGGGCCAACGTCCTGACTTTC. This encodes CASSGFSGTRVSRGANVLTF. The V gene is TRBV18, the J gene TRBJ2-6, with D perhaps being TRBD1 or TRBD2 (5 bases each). The length of the CDR3 is 20 residues. Looked up from germline, CDR1 is KGHSH and CDR2 is LQKENI. V lost 5 bases, J lost 4 bases, and 27 bases lay in between. Using reference TRBV18 and TRBJ2-6 for the parts outside the CDR3, the full variable domain is NAGVMQNPRHLVRRRGQEARLRCSPMKGHSHVYWYRQLPEEGLKFMVYLQKENIIDESGMPKERFSAEFPKEGPSILRIQQVVRGDSAAYFCASSGFSGTRVSRGANVLTFGAGSRLTVL.

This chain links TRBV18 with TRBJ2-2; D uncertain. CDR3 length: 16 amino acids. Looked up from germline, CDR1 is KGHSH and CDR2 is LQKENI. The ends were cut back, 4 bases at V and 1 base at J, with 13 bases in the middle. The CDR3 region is CASSRTGGGNTGELFF. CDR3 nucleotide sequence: TGTGCCAGCTCACGAACGGGCGGTGGGAACACCGGGGAGCTGTTTTTT.

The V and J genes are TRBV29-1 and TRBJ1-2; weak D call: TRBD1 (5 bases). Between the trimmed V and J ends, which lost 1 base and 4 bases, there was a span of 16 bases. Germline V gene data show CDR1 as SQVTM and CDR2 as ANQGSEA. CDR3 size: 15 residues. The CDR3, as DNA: TGCAGCGTTGAAGTAGGAAGGGACGCCGCCTATGGCTACACCTTC. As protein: CSVEVGRDAAYGYTF.

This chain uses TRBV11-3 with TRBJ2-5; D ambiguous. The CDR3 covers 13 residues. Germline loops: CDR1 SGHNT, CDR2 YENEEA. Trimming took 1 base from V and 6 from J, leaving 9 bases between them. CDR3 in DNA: TGTGCCAGCAGCTTAGGGTGGGGTAAGACCCAGTACTTC. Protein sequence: CASSLGWGKTQYF. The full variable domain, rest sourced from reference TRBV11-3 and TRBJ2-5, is EAGVVQSPRYKIIEKKQPVAFWCNPISGHNTLYWYLQNLGQGPELLIRYENEEAVDDSQLPKDRFSAERLKGVDSTLKIQPAELGDSAVYLCASSLGWGKTQYFGPGTRLLVL.

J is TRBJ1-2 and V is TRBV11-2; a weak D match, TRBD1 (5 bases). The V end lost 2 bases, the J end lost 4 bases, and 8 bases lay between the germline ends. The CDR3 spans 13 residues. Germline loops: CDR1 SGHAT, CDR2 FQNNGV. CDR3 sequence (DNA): TGTGCCAGCAGCTTATCGGACACCTATGGCTACACCTTC. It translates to CASSLSDTYGYTF.

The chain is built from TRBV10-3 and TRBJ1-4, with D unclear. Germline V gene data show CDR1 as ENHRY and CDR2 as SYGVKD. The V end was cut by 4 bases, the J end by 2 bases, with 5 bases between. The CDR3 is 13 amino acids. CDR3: CAISGGTNEKLFF. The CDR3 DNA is TGTGCCATCAGTGGAGGGACTAATGAAAAACTGTTTTTT.

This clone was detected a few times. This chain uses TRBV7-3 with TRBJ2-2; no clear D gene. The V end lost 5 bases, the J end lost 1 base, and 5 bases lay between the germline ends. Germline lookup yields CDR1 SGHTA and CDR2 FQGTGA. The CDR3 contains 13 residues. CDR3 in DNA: TGTGCCAGCAGCGGTAGGAACACCGGGGAGCTGTTTTTT. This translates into CASSGRNTGELFF.

CDR3 DNA: TGTGCCAGCAGCTCCGGGGGCCATGACACAGATACGCAGTATTTT. This translates into CASSSGGHDTDTQYF. This chain joins TRBV11-3 and TRBJ2-3; D may be TRBD1 or TRBD2 (6 bases each). V was trimmed by 4 bases and J by 2 bases, leaving 13 bases between them. Germline V gene sequence: CDR1 SGHNT, CDR2 YENEEA. CDR3 length: 15 residues.

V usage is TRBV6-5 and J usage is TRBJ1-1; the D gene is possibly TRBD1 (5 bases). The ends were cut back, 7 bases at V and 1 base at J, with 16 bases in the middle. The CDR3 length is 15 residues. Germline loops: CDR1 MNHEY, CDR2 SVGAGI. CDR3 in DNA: TGTGCCAGCAAGGTCCAGGGAGGCGCGAACACTGAAGCTTTCTTT. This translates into CASKVQGGANTEAFF.

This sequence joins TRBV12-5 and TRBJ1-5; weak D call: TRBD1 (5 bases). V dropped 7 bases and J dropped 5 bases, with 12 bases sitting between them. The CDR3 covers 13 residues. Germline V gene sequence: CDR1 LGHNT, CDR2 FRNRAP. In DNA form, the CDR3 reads TGTGCTAGTGCCTGGGGGGGGGATCAGCCCCAGCATTTT. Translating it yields CASAWGGDQPQHF.

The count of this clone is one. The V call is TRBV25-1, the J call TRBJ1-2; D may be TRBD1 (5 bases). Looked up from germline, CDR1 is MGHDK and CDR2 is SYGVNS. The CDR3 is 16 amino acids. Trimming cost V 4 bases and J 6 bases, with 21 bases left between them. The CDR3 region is CASSVLTGAPGDGYTF. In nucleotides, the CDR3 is TGTGCCAGCAGTGTGCTGACCGGGGCCCCTGGGGATGGCTACACCTTC.

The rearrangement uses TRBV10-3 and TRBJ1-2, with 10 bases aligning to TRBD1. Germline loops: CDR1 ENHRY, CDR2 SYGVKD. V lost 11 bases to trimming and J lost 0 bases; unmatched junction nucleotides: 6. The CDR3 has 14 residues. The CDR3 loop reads CALGTGAANYGYTF. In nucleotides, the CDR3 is TGTGCCTTAGGGACAGGGGCCGCTAACTATGGCTACACCTTC.